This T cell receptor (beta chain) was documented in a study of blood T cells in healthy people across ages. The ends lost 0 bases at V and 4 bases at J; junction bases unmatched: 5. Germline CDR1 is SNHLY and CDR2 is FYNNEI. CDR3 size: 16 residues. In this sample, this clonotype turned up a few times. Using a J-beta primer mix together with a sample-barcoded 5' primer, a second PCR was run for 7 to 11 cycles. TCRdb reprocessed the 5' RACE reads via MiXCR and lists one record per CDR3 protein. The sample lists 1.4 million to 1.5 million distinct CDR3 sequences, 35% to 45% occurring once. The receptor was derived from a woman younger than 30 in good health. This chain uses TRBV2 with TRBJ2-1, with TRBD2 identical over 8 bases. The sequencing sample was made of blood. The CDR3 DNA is TGTGCCAGCAGTGAAGCGCTCGAGCGGGGGTACAATGAGCAGTTCTTC. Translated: CASSEALERGYNEQFF.